What follows are 9 T cell receptor beta chains derived from one specimen sequenced in a study of T cells in women clearing cervical HPV infection. Generated by immunoSEQ multiplex PCR, the TCRdb table keeps only in-frame clones and is missing some. Here the sample table reports about 41,000 clones. The source material was blood buffy coat. Receptor source: a woman between 18 and 75 years old with a cervical HPV16 infection that either progressed to CIN3+ or cleared (not recorded which).

A remark on this clone: The read terminates 3 residues ahead of where the CDR3 ends, so the germline J gene completes it. The chain uses TRBV7-2 and TRBJ2-1, with 9 positions matching TRBD2. Per germline, CDR1 SGHTA and CDR2 FQGNSA. Trimming removed 4 bases from V and 5 bases from J; junction bases left unmatched: 6. This CDR3 region has 15 residues. The CDR3 bases that were read are TGTGCCAGCAGCTCTGCGGGAGGGCCCAACAATGAG. Translating it yields CASSSAGGPNNE. From start to end, the CDR3 is CASSSAGGPNNEQFF.

As concerns this clone: The CDR3 end lies 3 residues beyond the end of the read and is filled in from the germline J gene. The rearrangement links TRBV27 to TRBJ1-4; the match to TRBD1 covers 7 bases. CDR1 MNHEY and CDR2 SMNVEV come from the germline V gene (reference sequence). This CDR3 has 13 residues. V was clipped by 6 bases and J by 8 bases; unmatched bases: 6. The covered CDR3 bases are TGTGCCAGCAGACCCTCGGACAGGGAAAAA. Its translation: CASRPSDREK. The CDR3 reads in full as CASRPSDREKLFF. The whole variable domain, remainder taken from reference TRBV27 and TRBJ1-4, is EAQVTQNPRYLITVTGKKLTVTCSQNMNHEYMSWYRQDPGLGLRQIYYSMNVEVTDKGDVPEGYKVSRKEKRNFPLILESPSPNQTSLYFCASRPSDREKLFFGSGTQLSVL.

The CDR3 sequence is CSATPGGGSHNEQFF. The part of the CDR3 DNA that was read is TGCAGTGCTACCCCGGGGGGCGGGAGCCACAATGAG. The chain carries TRBV20-1 and TRBJ2-1, with a weak D call TRBD2 (7 bases). The read terminates 3 residues before the CDR3 end, so the remaining end is supplied by the germline J gene. V lost 4 bases to trimming and J lost 5 bases, with 18 bases between them. The germline gives CDR1 DFQATT, CDR2 SNEGSKA (reference sequence). There are 15 residues in the CDR3.

To note about this clone: The read terminates 3 residues ahead of where the CDR3 ends, so the germline J gene completes it. V gene TRBV10-3 combines with J gene TRBJ2-3; 10 positions match TRBD2. This CDR3 comprises 16 residues. V lost 3 bases to trimming and J lost 6 bases; unmatched junction nucleotides: 9. Germline V gives CDR1 ENHRY, CDR2 SYGVKD. CDR3 in amino acids: CAISDPPGTSADTQYF. The CDR3 DNA, read in part, is TGTGCCATCAGTGATCCACCCGGGACTAGCGCCGATACG.

Points on this clone: The CDR3 end lies 3 residues beyond the end of the read and is filled in from the germline J gene. The chain joins TRBV5-1 to TRBJ2-3; TRBD1 is a possible D gene (6 bases). The CDR3 is 15 amino acids. Trimming removed 2 bases at V and 2 bases at J, with 12 bases between. Germline loops: CDR1 SGHRS, CDR2 YFSETQ. The CDR3 here is CASSFIGDNTDTQYF. The CDR3 DNA, read in part, is TGCGCCAGCAGCTTTATTGGGGACAACACAGATACG.

For this clone: The read ends 3 residues before the CDR3 terminus; that terminus is restored from the germline J gene. The V call is TRBV7-9, the J call TRBJ1-2, with D perhaps matching TRBD1 (5 bases). Germline lookup yields CDR1 SEHNR and CDR2 FQNEAQ (reference sequence). This CDR3 spans 14 amino acids. V lost 5 bases and J lost 2, with 12 bases in between. This CDR3 reads CASSHTGPNYGYTF. The part of the CDR3 DNA that was read is TGTGCCAGCAGCCATACAGGTCCCAACTATGGC.

Note on this clone: The read halts 3 residues ahead of the CDR3 end, with the missing end drawn from the germline J gene. The V gene is TRBV7-8, the J gene TRBJ1-6; TRBD1 is a possible D gene (6 bases). CDR1 is SGHVS and CDR2 is FQNEAQ in the germline V gene. The length of the CDR3 is 12 residues. V was trimmed by 5 bases and J by 10 bases, leaving 9 bases between them. The CDR3 spells CASSDTGSPLHF. The DNA read from the CDR3 is TGTGCCAGCAGCGATACAGGGTCACCC.

The CDR3 sequence is CASSEVPTGSYNSPLHF. The sequenced part of the CDR3 DNA is TGTGCCAGCAGTGAAGTACCGACAGGGTCCTATAATTCACCC. V is TRBV6-1 and J is TRBJ1-6, with 7 nucleotides matching TRBD1. The CDR3 end is not reached by the read, which stops 3 residues before it; the germline J gene fills it in. V was pared by 1 base and J by 1 base, with 4 bases of the junction left unmatched. The CDR3 is 17 residues long. Germline CDR1 and CDR2: MNHNS and SASEGT.

To note about this clone: The missing CDR3 end, 3 residues past where the read stops, is filled in from the germline J gene. The rearrangement links TRBV5-6 to TRBJ1-5; D gene ambiguous. CDR1 and CDR2 (germline): SGHDT, YYEEEE. The V end was cut by 2 bases, the J end by 3 bases, with 3 bases between. CDR3 length: 12 residues. The CDR3 protein is CASSFNNQPQHF. Incomplete CDR3 DNA: TGTGCCAGCAGCTTTAACAATCAGCCC.